These 20 T cell receptor beta chains share one sample of origin, sequenced in a study of cytomegalovirus exposure and HLA in healthy donors. The PCR ran on 60 Vbeta and 13 Jbeta primers. Sequenced by immunoSEQ multiplex PCR; TCRdb stores in-frame clones only, minus some. The sample contains 85,000 to 110,000 clones, around 60% of which appear only once. Sample: PBMCs. Receptor source: a woman aged 45-60 years in good health and CMV-seronegative.

The rearrangement joins TRBV10-1 to TRBJ1-5; TRBD1 might be the D (5 bases). This CDR3 is built from 13 residues. Trimming shortened V by 2 bases and J by 7 bases, and 9 bases separated the two germline ends. The germline V gene encodes CDR1 WNHNN and CDR2 SYGVQD (reference sequence). CDR3 residues: CASSEQGHQPQHF. The CDR3 nucleotides read TGCGCCAGCAGTGAGCAGGGTCACCAGCCCCAGCATTTT.

This chain uses TRBV11-2 with TRBJ2-1; 9 nucleotides match TRBD2. J gave up 4 bases and V 2 bases, and 9 bases lay outside the gene matches. Looked up from germline, CDR1 is SGHAT and CDR2 is FQNNGV. This CDR3 is built from 17 residues. CDR3 in amino acids: CASSLWVAGGPYNEQFF. The CDR3 bases are TGTGCCAGCAGCTTATGGGTGGCGGGGGGGCCGTACAATGAGCAGTTCTTC.

The gene calls are TRBV27 and TRBJ2-6; D may be TRBD2 (5 bases). V was cut by 2 bases and J by 0 bases, with 11 bases left in between. CDR3 length: 17 amino acids. Germline-derived CDR1 and CDR2 are MNHEY and SMNVEV (reference sequence). CDR3 sequence (DNA): TGTGCCAGCAGTTTACGGGGATCAAGCTCTGGGGCCAACGTCCTGACTTTC. Translating gives CASSLRGSSSGANVLTF.

This clone was recorded a few times. V is TRBV11-3 and J is TRBJ2-3; TRBD1 is a possible D gene (5 bases). The CDR3 contains 16 residues. Trimming removed 7 bases from V and 0 bases from J, with 17 bases in between. In germline, CDR1 is SGHNT, CDR2 YENEEA. DNA for the CDR3: TGTGCCAGCACCAAGGGGCTGGGCGCTAGCACAGATACGCAGTATTTT. Protein sequence: CASTKGLGASTDTQYF.

The chain has TRBV10-3 and TRBJ1-4; TRBD1 aligns across 9 bases. The CDR3 covers 14 residues. Germline V gives CDR1 ENHRY, CDR2 SYGVKD. Trimming at V came to 6 bases and at J to 5 bases, leaving 4 bases not matched to a gene. CDR3 sequence reads: CAIRAGTGNEKLFF. The CDR3 coding sequence is TGTGCCATCAGGGCCGGGACAGGGAATGAAAAACTGTTTTTT.

This clone was recorded once. This chain joins TRBV27 and TRBJ1-1; no clear D gene. This CDR3 has 13 residues. CDR1 is MNHEY and CDR2 is SMNVEV in the germline V gene (reference sequence). The V gene lost 7 bases and the J gene lost 0 bases, with 9 bases spanning the gap. As DNA, the CDR3 is TGTGCCAGCAAGCTTTTCCTGAACACTGAAGCTTTCTTT. The encoded protein is CASKLFLNTEAFF.

This clone was seen a handful of times. This chain uses TRBV29-1 with TRBJ2-7; possible D gene TRBD1, 8 bases. The CDR3 is 12 residues long. Germline V gene lookup returns CDR1 SQVTM and CDR2 ANQGSEA. Trimming left V 7 bases short and J 4 bases short, with 14 bases between. The CDR3 DNA follows: TGCAGCGACGGACAGGGAGGGTACGAGCAGTACTTC. This encodes CSDGQGGYEQYF.

The rearrangement links TRBV28 to TRBJ2-3; 13 nucleotides match TRBD2. Per the germline V gene, CDR1 is MDHEN and CDR2 is SYDVKM. There are 16 residues in the CDR3. Germline trimming cut 4 bases from V and 5 bases from J; bases unmatched to any gene: 6. The DNA of the CDR3 is TGTGCCAGCAGTTCAACTAGCGGGAGGGCCGTAGATACGCAGTATTTT. Translated, it gives CASSSTSGRAVDTQYF.

This rearrangement joins TRBV2 to TRBJ1-2; 7 nucleotides align to TRBD1. CDR3 length equals 13 residues. V shed 6 bases, J shed 4 bases, and the junction held 5 bases outside the gene matches. Germline V gives CDR1 SNHLY, CDR2 FYNNEI. The CDR3 sequence is CASRRDSLYGYTF. The CDR3 DNA is TGTGCCAGCAGACGGGACAGCCTCTATGGCTACACCTTC.

The V call is TRBV2, the J call TRBJ1-5; D is perhaps TRBD1 (5 bases). Germline CDR1 and CDR2: SNHLY and FYNNEI. V was trimmed by 4 bases and J by 7 bases, leaving 14 bases between them. CDR3 length: 14 amino acids. The CDR3 nucleotides read TGTGCCAGCAGTGGTGGCAGGGAAGGCCAGCCCCAGCATTTT. Translation: CASSGGREGQPQHF.

This chain connects TRBV28 to TRBJ2-7; 11 bases are shared with TRBD2. CDR1 is MDHEN, CDR2 SYDVKM, per germline. The trim removed 7 bases at V and 2 bases at J, leaving 16 bases unmatched. The CDR3 contains 18 residues. CDR3 sequence reads: CASTPGTSGLGGTYEQYF. DNA for the CDR3: TGTGCCAGCACCCCCGGGACTAGCGGCCTCGGGGGGACCTACGAGCAGTACTTC. Combining the CDR3 with reference TRBV28 and TRBJ2-7 gives the whole variable domain DVKVTQSSRYLVKRTGEKVFLECVQDMDHENMFWYRQDPGLGLRLIYFSYDVKMKEKGDIPEGYSVSREKKERFSLILESASTNQTSMYLCASTPGTSGLGGTYEQYFGPGTRLTVT.

This chain joins TRBV6-6 and TRBJ2-7, with TRBD2 as a possible D gene (5 bases). Trimming pared 6 bases from V and 1 base from J, leaving 19 bases between. The germline V gene has CDR1 MNHNY and CDR2 SVGAGI (reference sequence). This CDR3 is 16 amino acids long. The CDR3 loop reads CASRTYSGRGSYEQYF. The CDR3 nucleotides are TGTGCCAGCAGGACGTACAGCGGACGGGGATCCTACGAGCAGTACTTC.

This clone was picked up a small number of times. The gene calls are TRBV7-9 and TRBJ1-2, with 9 bases identical to TRBD1. From germline, CDR1 is SEHNR and CDR2 FQNEAQ (reference sequence). The CDR3 extends over 17 amino acids. V lost 2 bases, J lost 0 bases, and 7 bases stayed unmatched. The CDR3 region is CASSLITGGSANYGYTF. The CDR3 DNA reads as TGTGCCAGCAGCTTAATAACAGGGGGCTCAGCTAACTATGGCTACACCTTC.

This clone was seen only a few times. The V call is TRBV14, the J call TRBJ2-3; TRBD2 is a possible D gene (5 bases). The length of the CDR3 is 22 residues. Germline CDR1 reads SGHDN; CDR2 reads FVKESK. With 11 bases removed from V and 1 base from J, the gap between germline ends came to 40 bases. CDR3 nucleotides: TGTGCCCGCAATTCCCAGCCAAATCGTAATGACTTTTGGGAGAAGCGCACAGATACGCAGTATTTT. Protein sequence: CARNSQPNRNDFWEKRTDTQYF.

This clone was seen more than once but under ten times. The V gene is TRBV7-8, the J gene TRBJ2-7; 9 bases map to TRBD2. The germline gives CDR1 SGHVS, CDR2 FQNEAQ. V lost 3 bases to trimming and J lost 4 bases; unmatched junction nucleotides: 4. The CDR3 length is 14 residues. CDR3 in DNA: TGTGCCAGCAGCTTCGTAGCGGGAGATTACGAGCAGTACTTC. Protein product: CASSFVAGDYEQYF.

As DNA, the CDR3 is TGCGCCAGCAGCTTGTTCGGCGGGGGGGACACAGATACGCAGTATTTT. Protein sequence: CASSLFGGGDTDTQYF. The chain carries TRBV5-1 and TRBJ2-3; TRBD2 aligns across 9 bases. Germline lookup yields CDR1 SGHRS and CDR2 YFSETQ. This CDR3 has 16 residues. Losses at the gene ends were 1 base for V and 2 bases for J; bases not matched to a gene: 5.

The chain links TRBV4-1 to TRBJ1-2; 9 bases are shared with TRBD1. The CDR3 contains 16 residues. Germline V CDR1 and CDR2: MGHRA, YSYEKL. Trimming took 4 bases from V and 0 from J; bases not matched to a gene: 6. Here the CDR3 DNA reads TGCGCCAGCAGCCCTGTTGGGACAGGGACTAACTATGGCTACACCTTC. Amino acids: CASSPVGTGTNYGYTF.

The table lists this clone with a few counts. V gene TRBV6-5 combines with J gene TRBJ1-4, with TRBD1 identical over 8 bases. The germline CDR1 and CDR2 sequences are MNHEY and SVGAGI. The V segment lost 6 bases and the J segment 6 bases; nucleotides outside the gene matches: 9. This CDR3 contains 15 residues. The CDR3 coding sequence is TGTGCCAGCAGCCCGTGGACAGGGCGAGATGAAAAACTGTTTTTT. Protein product: CASSPWTGRDEKLFF.

This clone has a handful of counts. The genes are TRBV5-4 and TRBJ1-5; D is unresolved. The germline gives CDR1 SGHNT, CDR2 YYREEE (reference sequence). Trimming shortened V by 4 bases and J by 0 bases, and 5 bases separated the two germline ends. The CDR3 has 13 residues. Here the CDR3 reads CASSRDSNQPQHF. CDR3 bases: TGTGCCAGCAGCCGGGATAGCAATCAGCCCCAGCATTTT.

The rearrangement uses TRBV15 and TRBJ2-3, with 9 bases fitting TRBD1. Germline assignment: CDR1 LNHNV and CDR2 YYDKDF (reference sequence). The V gene end was trimmed by 4 bases and the J gene end by 5 bases; junction bases not matched to a gene: 7. This CDR3 has 15 residues. The DNA of the CDR3 is TGTGCCACCAGCATTTACAGGGGGCGCTTAGATACGCAGTATTTT. It is translated as CATSIYRGRLDTQYF. The full variable domain, in which reference TRBV15 and TRBJ2-3 provide the parts outside the CDR3, is DAMVIQNPRYQVTQFGKPVTLSCSQTLNHNVMYWYQQKSSQAPKLLFHYYDKDFNNEADTPDNFQSRRPNTSFCFLDIRSPGLGDTAMYLCATSIYRGRLDTQYFGPGTRLTVL.